This TCR beta chain was sequenced during a study of monozygotic twins with cystic fibrosis. General study results and limits: Nucleotide-identical clonotype sharing was significantly higher within monozygotic CF twin pairs than between unrelated CF individuals. No link emerged between shared CDR3 counts and age, concordance or severity.

Clones were read by immunoSEQ multiplex PCR, and TCRdb kept only the in-frame ones, dropping some. The sample has 32,000 or so clones, about 92% seen once. Germline V gene sequence: CDR1 MNHEY, CDR2 SVGAGI. The CDR3 extends over 14 amino acids. Unmatched junction bases numbered 2, after V lost 2 bases and J lost 4 bases. This clone was seen just once. No antigen is known for it. The chain carries TRBV6-5 and TRBJ2-1; 7 bases are shared with TRBD1. The receptor's source is a girl aged 2 to 10 with cystic fibrosis. The sequencing sample was made of blood. CDR3 nucleotide sequence: TGTGCCAGCAGTTACGACAGGGAATACAATGAGCAGTTCTTC. This codes for CASSYDREYNEQFF.